A single sample is the source of the 22 T cell receptor beta chains below, sequenced in a study of cytomegalovirus exposure and HLA in healthy donors. The primer mix had 60 Vbeta and 13 Jbeta primers. The method was immunoSEQ multiplex PCR; TCRdb's version includes in-frame clones alone and lacks a portion of them. Of more than 150,000 clones in the sample, 65% to 85% are singletons; the top ten hold less than 4.5%. Material for sequencing was PBMCs. The receptors derive from a man over 45 in good health and CMV-seronegative.

The chain carries TRBV7-6 and TRBJ2-3; TRBD1 is a possible D gene (6 bases). Looked up from germline, CDR1 is SGHVS and CDR2 is FNYEAQ. Trimming pared 0 bases from V and 3 bases from J, leaving 10 bases between. The CDR3 is made up of 15 amino acids. This chain's CDR3 is CASSLARRGTDTQYF. Here the CDR3 DNA reads TGTGCCAGCAGCTTAGCGCGCAGGGGTACAGATACGCAGTATTTT.

The gene calls are TRBV6-5 and TRBJ2-3; D uncertain. Trimming took 7 bases from V and 3 from J, leaving 14 bases between them. The length of the CDR3 is 14 residues. CDR1 is MNHEY, CDR2 SVGAGI, per germline. The CDR3 is CASKAKRVTDTQYF. The CDR3 nucleotides read TGTGCCAGCAAAGCTAAGAGAGTGACAGATACGCAGTATTTT.

This clone was counted a few times. The CDR3: CATSDRDEQYF. The CDR3 coding sequence is TGTGCCACCAGCGACAGAGACGAGCAGTACTTC. The V and J genes are TRBV15 and TRBJ2-7; the D gene is possibly TRBD1 (5 bases). This CDR3 spans 11 amino acids. V shed 5 bases and J shed 5 bases, with 7 bases lying between them. Looked up from germline, CDR1 is LNHNV and CDR2 is YYDKDF (reference sequence).

The chain has TRBV7-2 and TRBJ1-3; D not resolved. CDR1 is SGHTA and CDR2 is FQGNSA in the germline V gene. CDR3 size: 15 residues. The V gene lost 5 bases and the J gene lost 7 bases, with 18 bases spanning the gap. In nucleotides, the CDR3 is TGTGCCAGCAGCCTGGGGAGGACGGGAGGGAACACCATATATTTT. Amino acid sequence: CASSLGRTGGNTIYF.

This clone was detected once. The gene calls are TRBV19 and TRBJ2-6; D gene ambiguous. The V gene's germline CDR1 is LNHDA and CDR2 SQIVND (reference sequence). This CDR3 contains 19 residues. V dropped 2 bases and J dropped 0 bases, with 17 bases sitting between them. CDR3 in amino acids: CASSISSQNVISGANVLTF. Written as DNA, the CDR3 is TGTGCCAGTAGTATAAGTTCACAGAACGTAATCTCTGGGGCCAACGTCCTGACTTTC.

V and J are TRBV4-1 and TRBJ2-4; D unresolved. This CDR3 spans 16 amino acids. Per germline, CDR1 MGHRA and CDR2 YSYEKL. V was clipped by 0 bases and J by 0 bases, with 9 bases between them. In DNA form, the CDR3 reads TGCGCCAGCAGCCAAGAAACACCATTAGCCAAAAACATTCAGTACTTC. This translates into CASSQETPLAKNIQYF.

The chain joins TRBV6-5 to TRBJ2-7; D is perhaps TRBD1 (6 bases). Per the germline V gene, CDR1 is MNHEY and CDR2 is SVGAGI. The CDR3 extends over 13 amino acids. Deletions cut 7 bases from V and 2 bases from J, with 12 bases between. The CDR3 nucleotides are TGTGCCAGCAACGATCCAGGGGCCTACGAGCAGTACTTC. It translates to CASNDPGAYEQYF.

This rearrangement joins TRBV1 to TRBJ2-7; the table calls TRBD2, which could not be checked here. TRBV1 is a pseudogene segment. The CDR3 extends over 15 amino acids. The CDR3 region is CTSSQFRGLRNEQYF. In DNA, the CDR3 is TGCACCAGCAGCCAATTCCGGGGTTTAAGGAACGAGCAGTACTTC.

The genes are TRBV11-2 and TRBJ2-3; 10 bases are shared with TRBD1. CDR3 length: 16 amino acids. CDR1 is SGHAT, CDR2 FQNNGV, per germline. The trim removed 1 base at V and 4 bases at J, leaving 5 bases unmatched. CDR3 residues: CASSLGGTGEADTQYF. CDR3 coding DNA: TGTGCCAGCAGCTTAGGTGGGACAGGGGAGGCAGATACGCAGTATTTT. The full variable domain, with the rest looked up from reference TRBV11-2 and TRBJ2-3, is EAGVAQSPRYKIIEKRQSVAFWCNPISGHATLYWYQQILGQGPKLLIQFQNNGVVDDSQLPKDRFSAERLKGVDSTLKIQPAKLEDSAVYLCASSLGGTGEADTQYFGPGTRLTVL.

For the CDR3, the DNA is TGCAGCGCCAATGGACAGATGAACACTGAAGCTTTCTTT. As protein: CSANGQMNTEAFF. The chain links TRBV29-1 to TRBJ1-1; tentative D call: TRBD1 (6 bases). CDR1 is SQVTM, CDR2 ANQGSEA, per germline. This CDR3 spans 13 amino acids. V lost 7 bases and J 0 bases, leaving 12 bases between the germline ends. Together with reference TRBV29-1 and TRBJ1-1, the CDR3 gives the full variable domain: SAVISQKPSRDICQRGTSLTIQCQVDSQVTMMFWYRQQPGQSLTLIATANQGSEATYESGFVIDKFPISRPNLTFSTLTVSNMSPEDSSIYLCSANGQMNTEAFFGQGTRLTVV.

The chain employs TRBV7-2 and TRBJ2-7, with TRBD1 matching over 9 bases. The CDR3 is 17 residues long. In germline, CDR1 is SGHTA, CDR2 FQGNSA. V dropped 1 base and J dropped 5; count of bases not matched to a gene: 12. CDR3 DNA: TGTGCCAGCAGCTTAGATGGGACAGGGAGGTACCAAAACGAGCAGTACTTC. Its translation: CASSLDGTGRYQNEQYF. Drawing the rest from reference TRBV7-2 and TRBJ2-7, the complete variable domain is GAGVSQSPSNKVTEKGKDVELRCDPISGHTALYWYRQSLGQGLEFLIYFQGNSAPDKSGLPSDRFSAERTGGSVSTLTIQRTQQEDSAVYLCASSLDGTGRYQNEQYFGPGTRLTVT.

This clone was detected only a few times. This sequence joins TRBV9 and TRBJ1-6; 7 positions agree with TRBD1. V gave up 4 bases and J gave up 7 bases; unmatched junction bases: 14. Germline V lookup: CDR1 SGDLS, CDR2 YYNGEE. This CDR3 has 17 amino acids. CDR3: CASSSPPTGKGNSPLHF. The CDR3 DNA is TGTGCCAGCAGCTCTCCCCCGACAGGGAAGGGAAATTCACCCCTCCACTTT.

This sequence joins TRBV19 and TRBJ2-7; TRBD1 is a possible D gene (6 bases). Germline assignment: CDR1 LNHDA and CDR2 SQIVND (reference sequence). The CDR3 is 14 amino acids. Deletions cut 6 bases from V and 3 bases from J, with 15 bases between. The CDR3 region has the DNA TGTGCCAGTAGCCCCCAGGGGACGGACTACGAGCAGTACTTC. This sequence encodes CASSPQGTDYEQYF. The variable domain in full, completed from reference TRBV19 and TRBJ2-7, reads DGGITQSPKYLFRKEGQNVTLSCEQNLNHDAMYWYRQDPGQGLRLIYYSQIVNDFQKGDIAEGYSVSREKKESFPLTVTSAQKNPTAFYLCASSPQGTDYEQYFGPGTRLTVT.

V and J are TRBV7-9 and TRBJ2-7; 8 bases match TRBD2. Losses at the gene ends were 4 bases for V and 3 bases for J; bases not matched to a gene: 5. CDR1 is SEHNR, CDR2 FQNEAQ, per germline (reference sequence). This CDR3 has 14 amino acids. CDR3 DNA: TGTGCCAGCAGCTCCGGGGCGGGGGGCTACGAGCAGTACTTC. Protein: CASSSGAGGYEQYF.

This chain uses TRBV6-1 with TRBJ2-2, with TRBD1 matching 9 bases. V trimming: 6 bases; J trimming: 3 bases; junction bases outside the gene matches: 2. The CDR3 covers 14 residues. CDR1 is MNHNS and CDR2 is SASEGT in the germline V gene. The CDR3 sequence is CASSYRGHTGELFF. CDR3 bases: TGTGCCAGCAGCTACAGGGGGCACACCGGGGAGCTGTTTTTT.

In the case of this clone: The junction and the germline gene differ at one end; a read error may be behind it. The CDR3 sequence: CSSSFGETNSPLHF. The CDR3 DNA is TGTTCCAGCAGCTTCGGGGAGACGAATTCACCCCTCCACTTT. This chain links TRBV7-9 with TRBJ1-6; D is unresolved. Germline-derived CDR1 and CDR2 are SEHNR and FQNEAQ (reference sequence). The CDR3 covers 14 residues.

This sequence joins TRBV6-6 and TRBJ2-5; D call uncertain. The J call is doubtful: the DNA matches TRBJ2-7 better. The CDR3 covers 12 residues. Germline lookup yields CDR1 MNHNY and CDR2 SVGAGI (reference sequence). The CDR3 nucleotides read TGTGCCAGCAGTTTTGAATTGTACGAGCAGTACTTC. It is translated as CASSFELYEQYF.

The chain is built from TRBV7-8 and TRBJ2-1, with a tentative D call TRBD2 (6 bases). Trimming pared 0 bases from V and 3 bases from J, leaving 6 bases between. Germline V CDR1 and CDR2: SGHVS, FQNEAQ. The CDR3 contains 14 residues. The CDR3 coding sequence is TGTGCCAGCAGCTTAGCGGGGGGCTACAATGAGCAGTTCTTC. Protein product: CASSLAGGYNEQFF.

The V call is TRBV25-1, the J call TRBJ2-7, with D possibly matching TRBD1 (6 bases). This CDR3 region has 11 residues. Germline assignment: CDR1 MGHDK and CDR2 SYGVNS. Trimming took off 9 bases at V and 6 bases at J, with 12 bases between the two ends. CDR3 sequence: CASLQGSEQYF. CDR3 DNA sequence: TGTGCCAGTTTACAGGGTAGCGAGCAGTACTTC.

V usage is TRBV6-5 and J usage is TRBJ1-2; TRBD1 matches at 7 bases. Losses at the gene ends were 8 bases for V and 2 bases for J; bases not matched to a gene: 2. The CDR3 runs to 12 residues. Looked up from germline, CDR1 is MNHEY and CDR2 is SVGAGI. The CDR3 DNA sequence: TGTGCCAGCCGACAGGGAAACTATGGCTACACCTTC. It is translated as CASRQGNYGYTF.

The chain links TRBV19 to TRBJ2-3; weak D call: TRBD2 (6 bases). This CDR3 is built from 13 residues. Looked up from germline, CDR1 is LNHDA and CDR2 is SQIVND (reference sequence). V gave up 6 bases and J gave up 3 bases, with 10 bases separating them. For the CDR3, the DNA is TGTGCCAGTAGGGAGGGGACGACAGATACGCAGTATTTT. It is translated as CASREGTTDTQYF.

CDR3 in DNA: TGTGCCAGCAGCTTGGTCGGGACTAACTATGGCTACACCTTC. Protein sequence: CASSLVGTNYGYTF. The rearrangement uses TRBV5-4 and TRBJ1-2; no clear D gene. Germline V gives CDR1 SGHNT, CDR2 YYREEE (reference sequence). Deletions cut 0 bases from V and 0 bases from J, with 6 bases between. The CDR3 covers 14 residues.